This TCR beta chain was identified during a study of blood T cell repertoires in COVID-19. Study-level information: Some COVID-19 samples were acute and others convalescent; all came from the United States, Italy and Spain. T cells, B-cell-depleted T cells, or PBMCs provided the cDNA or gDNA that served as material.

Germline CDR1 reads SGHRS; CDR2 reads YFSETQ. The CDR3 extends over 14 amino acids. Trimming cost V 4 bases and J 6 bases; bases outside gene matches: 8. As processed by the authors: Estimation of nucleated cell counts was performed using reference gene primer amplification. Profiling relied on immunoSEQ multiplex PCR, and the TCRdb table lists in-frame clones only, not all of them. V, J and clone size are those of that table, while D and trimming were read from the DNA. The data show around 100,000 clones, approximately 84% seen once. Sequenced: peripheral blood. This sequence was found in a human donor in a cohort sampled during active COVID-19. The chain uses TRBV5-1 and TRBJ2-3; 7 bases map to TRBD1. CDR3 amino acids: CASSIDRETDTQYF. The CDR3 DNA sequence: TGCGCCAGCAGCATCGACAGGGAAACCGATACGCAGTATTTT.